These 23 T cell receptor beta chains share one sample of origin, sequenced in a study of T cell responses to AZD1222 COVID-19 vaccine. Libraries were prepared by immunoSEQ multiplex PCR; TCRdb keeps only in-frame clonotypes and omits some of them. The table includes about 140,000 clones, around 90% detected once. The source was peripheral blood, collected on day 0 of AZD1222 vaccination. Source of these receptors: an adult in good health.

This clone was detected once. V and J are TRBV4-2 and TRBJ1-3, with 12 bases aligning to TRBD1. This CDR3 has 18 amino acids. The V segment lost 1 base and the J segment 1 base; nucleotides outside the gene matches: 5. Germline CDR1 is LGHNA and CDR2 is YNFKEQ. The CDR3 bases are TGTGCCAGCAGCCAAGTTCCGGGACAGGGGGCTTCTGGAAACACCATATATTTT. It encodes CASSQVPGQGASGNTIYF.

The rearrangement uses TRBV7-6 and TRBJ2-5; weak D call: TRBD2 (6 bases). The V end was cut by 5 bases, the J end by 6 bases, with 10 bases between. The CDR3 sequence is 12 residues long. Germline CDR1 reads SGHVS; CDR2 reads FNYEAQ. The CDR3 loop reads CASSGDSQTQYF. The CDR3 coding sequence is TGTGCCAGCAGCGGGGACTCGCAGACCCAGTACTTC.

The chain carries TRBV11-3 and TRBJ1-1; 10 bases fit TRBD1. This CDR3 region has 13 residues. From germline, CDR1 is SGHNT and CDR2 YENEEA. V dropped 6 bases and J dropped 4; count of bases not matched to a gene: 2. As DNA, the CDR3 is TGTGCCAGCAGTTGGACAGGGGGCACTGAAGCTTTCTTT. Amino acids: CASSWTGGTEAFF.

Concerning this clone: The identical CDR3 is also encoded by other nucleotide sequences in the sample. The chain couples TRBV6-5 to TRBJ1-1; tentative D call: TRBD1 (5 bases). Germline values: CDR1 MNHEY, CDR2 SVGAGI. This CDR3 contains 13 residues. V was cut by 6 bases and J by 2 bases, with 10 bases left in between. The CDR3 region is CASSLTGNTEAFF. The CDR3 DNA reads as TGTGCCAGCAGCCTCACAGGTAACACTGAAGCTTTCTTT.

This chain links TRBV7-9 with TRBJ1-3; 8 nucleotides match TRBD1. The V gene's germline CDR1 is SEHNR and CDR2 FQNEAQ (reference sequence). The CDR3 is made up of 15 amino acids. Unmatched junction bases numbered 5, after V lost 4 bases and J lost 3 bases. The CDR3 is CASSSGQGRGNTIYF. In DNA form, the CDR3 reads TGTGCCAGCAGCTCCGGACAGGGTCGTGGAAACACCATATATTTT.

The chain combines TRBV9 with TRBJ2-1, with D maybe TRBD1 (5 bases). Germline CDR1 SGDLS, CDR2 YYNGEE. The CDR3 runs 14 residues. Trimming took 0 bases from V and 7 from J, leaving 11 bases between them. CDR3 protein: CASSVGQGANEQFF. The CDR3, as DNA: TGTGCCAGCAGCGTAGGGCAGGGTGCTAATGAGCAGTTCTTC.

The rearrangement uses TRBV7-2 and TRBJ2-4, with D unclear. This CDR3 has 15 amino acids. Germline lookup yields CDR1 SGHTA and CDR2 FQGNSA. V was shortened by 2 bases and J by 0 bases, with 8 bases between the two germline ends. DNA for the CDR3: TGTGCCAGCAGCTTAACCAGAATAGCCAAAAACATTCAGTACTTC. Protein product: CASSLTRIAKNIQYF.

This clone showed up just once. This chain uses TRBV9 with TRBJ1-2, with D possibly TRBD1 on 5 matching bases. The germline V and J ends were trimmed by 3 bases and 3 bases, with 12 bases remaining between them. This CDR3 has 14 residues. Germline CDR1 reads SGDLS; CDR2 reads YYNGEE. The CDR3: CASSATRGDYGYTF. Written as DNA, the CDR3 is TGTGCCAGCAGCGCAACACGGGGGGACTATGGCTACACCTTC.

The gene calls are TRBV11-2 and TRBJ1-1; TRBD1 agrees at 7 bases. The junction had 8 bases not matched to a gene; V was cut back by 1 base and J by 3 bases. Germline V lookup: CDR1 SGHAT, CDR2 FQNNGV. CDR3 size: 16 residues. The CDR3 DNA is TGTGCCAGCAGCTTAGTTGCAGGGGGTAGGCACACTGAAGCTTTCTTT. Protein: CASSLVAGGRHTEAFF.

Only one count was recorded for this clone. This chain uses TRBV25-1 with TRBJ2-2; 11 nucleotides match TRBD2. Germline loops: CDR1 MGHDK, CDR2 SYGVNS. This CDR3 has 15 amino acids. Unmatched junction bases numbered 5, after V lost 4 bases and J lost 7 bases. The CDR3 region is CASSATSGSNGELFF. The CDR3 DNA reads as TGTGCCAGCAGTGCAACTAGCGGGAGTAACGGGGAGCTGTTTTTT.

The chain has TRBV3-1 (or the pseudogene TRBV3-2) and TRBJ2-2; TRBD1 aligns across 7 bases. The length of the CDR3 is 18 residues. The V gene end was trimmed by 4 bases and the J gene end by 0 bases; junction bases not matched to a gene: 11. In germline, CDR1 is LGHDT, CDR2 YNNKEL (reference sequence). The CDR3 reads CASSPPPRQGSNTGELFF. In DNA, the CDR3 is TGTGCCAGCAGCCCCCCCCCACGACAGGGCTCGAACACCGGGGAGCTGTTTTTT.

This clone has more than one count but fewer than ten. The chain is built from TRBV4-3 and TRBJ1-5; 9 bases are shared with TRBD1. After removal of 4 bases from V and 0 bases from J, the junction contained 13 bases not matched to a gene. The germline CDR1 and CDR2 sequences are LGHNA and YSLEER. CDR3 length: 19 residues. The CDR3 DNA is TGCGCCAGCAGCCCGGACTGGGACAGGGTCCCTAATAGCAATCAGCCCCAGCATTTT. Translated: CASSPDWDRVPNSNQPQHF.

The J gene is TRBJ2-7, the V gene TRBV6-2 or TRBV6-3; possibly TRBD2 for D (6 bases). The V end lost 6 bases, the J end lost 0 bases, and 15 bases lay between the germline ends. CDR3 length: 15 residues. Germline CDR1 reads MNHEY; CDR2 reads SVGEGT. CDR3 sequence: CASSSTGTHSYEQYF. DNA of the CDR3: TGTGCCAGCAGCTCCACCGGGACTCACTCCTACGAGCAGTACTTC.

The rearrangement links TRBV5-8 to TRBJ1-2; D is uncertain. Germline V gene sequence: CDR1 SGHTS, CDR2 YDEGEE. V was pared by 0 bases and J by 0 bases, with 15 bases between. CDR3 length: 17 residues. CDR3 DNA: TGTGCCAGCAGCTTGGGGGCAGATGGGAGCGCTAACTATGGCTACACCTTC. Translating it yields CASSLGADGSANYGYTF.

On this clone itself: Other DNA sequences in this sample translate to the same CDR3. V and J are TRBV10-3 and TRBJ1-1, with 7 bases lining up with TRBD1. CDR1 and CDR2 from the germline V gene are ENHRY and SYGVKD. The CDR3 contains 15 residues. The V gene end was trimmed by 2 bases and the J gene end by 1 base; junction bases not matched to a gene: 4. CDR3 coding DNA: TGTGCCATCAGTGAGACGGGGACAGAGAACACTGAAGCTTTCTTT. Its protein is CAISETGTENTEAFF.

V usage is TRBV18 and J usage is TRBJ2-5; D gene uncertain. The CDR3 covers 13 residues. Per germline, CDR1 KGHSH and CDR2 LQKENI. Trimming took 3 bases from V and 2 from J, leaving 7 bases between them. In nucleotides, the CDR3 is TGTGCCAGCTCACCTATAGTACAAGAGACCCAGTACTTC. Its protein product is CASSPIVQETQYF.

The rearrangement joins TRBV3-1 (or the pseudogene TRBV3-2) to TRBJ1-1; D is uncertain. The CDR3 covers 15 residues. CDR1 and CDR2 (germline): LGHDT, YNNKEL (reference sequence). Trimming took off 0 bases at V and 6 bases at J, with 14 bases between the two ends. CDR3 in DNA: TGTGCCAGCAGCCAAGATCCAGGAAGAGGCGCTGAAGCTTTCTTT. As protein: CASSQDPGRGAEAFF.

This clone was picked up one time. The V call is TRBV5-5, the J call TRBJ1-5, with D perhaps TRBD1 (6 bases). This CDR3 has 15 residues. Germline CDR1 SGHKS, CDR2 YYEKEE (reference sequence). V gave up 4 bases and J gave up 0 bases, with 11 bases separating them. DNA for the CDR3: TGTGCCAGCAGCCTCGGACAGAATAGCAATCAGCCCCAGCATTTT. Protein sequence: CASSLGQNSNQPQHF.

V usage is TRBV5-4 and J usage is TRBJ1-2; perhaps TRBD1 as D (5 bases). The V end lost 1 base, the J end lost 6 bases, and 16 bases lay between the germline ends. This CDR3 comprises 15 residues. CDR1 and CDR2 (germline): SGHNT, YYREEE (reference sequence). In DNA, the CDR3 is TGTGCCAGCAGCTTGTGGCCGGGATGGGGGGATGGCTACACCTTC. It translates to CASSLWPGWGDGYTF.

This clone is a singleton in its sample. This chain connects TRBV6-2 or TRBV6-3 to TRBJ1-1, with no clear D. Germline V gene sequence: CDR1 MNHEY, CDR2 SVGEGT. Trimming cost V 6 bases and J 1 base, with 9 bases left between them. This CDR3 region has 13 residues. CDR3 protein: CASSRLENTEAFF. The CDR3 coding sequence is TGTGCCAGCAGCCGTCTGGAGAACACTGAAGCTTTCTTT.

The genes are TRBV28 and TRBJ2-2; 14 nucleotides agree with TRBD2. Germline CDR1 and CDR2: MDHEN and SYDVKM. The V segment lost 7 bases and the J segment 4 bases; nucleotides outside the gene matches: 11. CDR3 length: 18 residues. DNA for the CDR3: TGTGCCAGCAAACCCGGGACTAGCGGGAGATCGACCACCGGGGAGCTGTTTTTT. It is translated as CASKPGTSGRSTTGELFF.

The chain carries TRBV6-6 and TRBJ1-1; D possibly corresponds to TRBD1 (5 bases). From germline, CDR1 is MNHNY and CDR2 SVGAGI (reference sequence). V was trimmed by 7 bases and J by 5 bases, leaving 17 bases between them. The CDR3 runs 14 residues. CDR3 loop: CASTRKGSATEAFF. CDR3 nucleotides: TGTGCCAGCACCAGAAAGGGGTCTGCTACTGAAGCTTTCTTT.

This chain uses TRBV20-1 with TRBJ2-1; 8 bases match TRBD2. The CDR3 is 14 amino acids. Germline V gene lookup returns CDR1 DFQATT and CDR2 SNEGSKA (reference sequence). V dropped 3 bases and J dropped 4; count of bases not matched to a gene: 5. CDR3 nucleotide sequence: TGCAGTGCTAGTTACCGGGAGGGGTACAATGAGCAGTTCTTC. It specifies CSASYREGYNEQFF.